These 15 T cell receptor beta chains were sequenced from one sample in a study of blood T cells in healthy people across ages. A sample-barcoded 5' primer and a J-beta primer mix were used in a second PCR of roughly 6 to 12 cycles. TCRdb redid the calling of the 5' RACE reads with MiXCR, one entry per CDR3 protein. The table lists approximately 670,000 distinct CDR3 sequences, approximately 40% of them singletons, with approximately 31% in the top ten. Material for sequencing was blood. The receptors stem from an elderly man in good health.

The chain employs TRBV12-3 or TRBV12-4 and TRBJ1-1, with a tentative D call TRBD1 (6 bases). This CDR3 is built from 14 residues. Trimming took 6 bases from V and 5 from J, leaving 16 bases between them. The chain's CDR3 is CASRAGVGKTEAFF. CDR3 sequence (DNA): TGTGCCAGCAGGGCAGGGGTCGGAAAGACTGAAGCTTTCTTT.

This chain connects TRBV5-1 to TRBJ2-3; the D is unclear. Germline CDR1 is SGHRS and CDR2 is YFSETQ. With 0 bases removed from V and 4 bases from J, the gap between germline ends came to 12 bases. The CDR3 has 15 residues. CDR3 amino acids: CASSLEGIPADTQYF. CDR3 bases: TGCGCCAGCAGCTTGGAGGGTATTCCCGCAGATACGCAGTATTTT.

The V and J genes are TRBV28 and TRBJ2-5; 10 positions match TRBD2. This CDR3 has 13 residues. Germline CDR1 reads MDHEN; CDR2 reads SYDVKM. The ends lost 5 bases at V and 9 bases at J; junction bases unmatched: 6. Here the CDR3 DNA reads TGTGCCAGCAGTACTAGCGGGATCGGGGCCCAGTACTTC. It codes for CASSTSGIGAQYF.

The V and J genes are TRBV2 and TRBJ2-4, with D possibly matching TRBD1 (5 bases). The CDR3 covers 14 residues. Deletions cut 1 base from V and 9 bases from J, with 13 bases between. Germline loops: CDR1 SNHLY, CDR2 FYNNEI. CDR3 sequence: CASSEGGTGGIQYF. CDR3 nucleotide sequence: TGTGCCAGCAGTGAAGGTGGAACAGGCGGCATTCAGTACTTC. The variable domain in full, with the rest retrieved from reference TRBV2 and TRBJ2-4, is EPEVTQTPSHQVTQMGQEVILRCVPISNHLYFYWYRQILGQKVEFLVSFYNNEISEKSEIFDDQFSVERPDGSNFTLKIRSTKLEDSAMYFCASSEGGTGGIQYFGAGTRLSVL.

The chain couples TRBV2 to TRBJ1-6, with D possibly TRBD1 on 5 matching bases. Germline loops: CDR1 SNHLY, CDR2 FYNNEI. V was cut by 6 bases and J by 4 bases, with 13 bases left in between. The CDR3 runs to 15 residues. CDR3 sequence: CASRGGEGYNSPLHF. CDR3 nucleotides: TGTGCCAGCAGGGGGGGAGAGGGGTATAATTCACCCCTCCACTTT.

The rearrangement joins TRBV6-6 to TRBJ2-5; D possibly corresponds to TRBD2 (5 bases). The DNA matches TRBJ2-1 better at its end, which makes the J call doubtful. The CDR3 has 15 amino acids. Germline-derived CDR1 and CDR2 are MNHNY and SVGAGI (reference sequence). The CDR3 here is CASSWISDYQETQFF. CDR3 in DNA: TGTGCCAGCAGTTGGATTAGCGACTACCAAGAGACCCAGTTCTTC.

The chain recombines TRBV28 with TRBJ2-7; no firm D call. Trimming cost V 6 bases and J 4 bases, with 13 bases left between them. The CDR3 is 13 amino acids. Germline V lookup: CDR1 MDHEN, CDR2 SYDVKM. The DNA for the CDR3 is TGTGCCAGCAGCCGTGGCAGTGAGTACGAGCAGTACTTC. It specifies CASSRGSEYEQYF.

This clonotype was seen at least ten times. The chain carries TRBV5-5 and TRBJ2-7; possibly TRBD2 for D (5 bases). Germline values: CDR1 SGHKS, CDR2 YYEKEE (reference sequence). The CDR3 length is 14 residues. Trimming removed 0 bases from V and 4 bases from J, with 11 bases in between. CDR3 sequence (DNA): TGTGCCAGCAGCTTGGTTGGACGGGGATACGAGCAGTACTTC. Amino acid sequence: CASSLVGRGYEQYF.

This clonotype has at least ten counts. The chain carries TRBV28 and TRBJ1-5; D gene ambiguous. Germline V gene lookup returns CDR1 MDHEN and CDR2 SYDVKM. This CDR3 spans 11 amino acids. Trimming shortened V by 3 bases and J by 4 bases, and 1 base separated the two germline ends. CDR3 amino acids: CASSFNQPQHF. For the CDR3, the DNA is TGTGCCAGCAGTTTTAATCAGCCCCAGCATTTT.

V and J are TRBV18 and TRBJ2-1; D perhaps matches TRBD2 (5 bases). V was trimmed by 0 bases and J by 3 bases, leaving 12 bases between them. Germline values: CDR1 KGHSH, CDR2 LQKENI. CDR3 size: 16 residues. As DNA, the CDR3 is TGTGCCAGCTCACCACCTAACGGGGTTCTCTACAATGAGCAGTTCTTC. Encoded protein: CASSPPNGVLYNEQFF.

The chain has TRBV18 and TRBJ2-5; D perhaps matches TRBD1 (5 bases). The J call is doubtful: the DNA matches TRBJ2-7 better. The CDR3 length is 13 residues. CDR1 KGHSH and CDR2 LQKENI come from the germline V gene. CDR3: CASSLSGSDEQYF. The CDR3 coding sequence is TGTGCCAGCTCATTATCAGGGTCCGACGAGCAGTACTTC.

This clonotype appeared a single time. A much larger clone differs from this one at a single base, so this may be a read error. The V and J genes are TRBV6-5 and TRBJ2-3; D is perhaps TRBD1 (5 bases). The germline V gene encodes CDR1 MNHEY and CDR2 SVGAGI. This CDR3 region has 15 residues. V lost 8 bases, J lost 2 bases, and 17 bases lay in between. This CDR3 is CASGVRQGNTDTQYF. In DNA form, the CDR3 reads TGTGCCAGCGGTGTAAGGCAGGGCAACACAGATACGCAGTATTTT.

Comment on this clonotype: This could be a read error, since a much larger clone is one nucleotide away. The chain carries TRBV27 and TRBJ2-5; D not certain. The germline V gene has CDR1 MNHEY and CDR2 SMNVEV (reference sequence). Between the trimmed V and J ends, which lost 5 bases and 3 bases, there was a span of 10 bases. The CDR3 spans 13 residues. The CDR3 bases are TGTGCCAGCAGTCCCCGGTTGGAAGAGACCCAGTACTTC. It is translated as CASSPRLEETQYF.

This clonotype was seen only a few times. The chain has TRBV21-1 and TRBJ1-5; the tabulated D call, TRBD1, remains unverified against the DNA. TRBV21-1 is tagged as a pseudogene. The CDR3 extends over 15 amino acids. This CDR3 reads CASSPLGQGCGPQHF. The CDR3 nucleotides are TGTGCCAGCAGCCCCCTCGGACAGGGGTGCGGGCCCCAGCATTTT.

This clonotype came up many times. J is TRBJ1-4 and V is TRBV24-1; 8 positions match TRBD1. Germline lookup yields CDR1 KGHDR and CDR2 SFDVKD. This CDR3 has 15 residues. Germline trimming cut 2 bases from V and 6 bases from J; bases unmatched to any gene: 4. Written as DNA, the CDR3 is TGTGCCACCAGTGATTCGACAGGGGCGGATGAAAAACTGTTTTTT. Protein: CATSDSTGADEKLFF.